The 15 T cell receptor beta chains presented below share a single source sample, sequenced in a study of spatial heterogeneity in lung cancer. TCRdb recomputed calls from the 5' RACE reads with MiXCR, one row per CDR3 protein. The table has 4,000 or so distinct CDR3 sequences, 34% seen once. Time point denoted: sample taken at primary tumor resection. Sequencing covered unsorted whole RNA taken from tumor, nontumor lung or frozen PBMC. Sequencing used PBMCs, obtained at surgery. Receptors were obtained from a male donor with early-stage non-small cell lung cancer.

Remarks on this clonotype: This beta chain is an unintended read in a library built for alpha chains; its size means little. This chain links TRBV3-1 with TRBJ2-3, with 10 bases aligning to TRBD2. CDR3 size: 17 residues. In germline, CDR1 is LGHDT, CDR2 YNNKEL (reference sequence). J lost 3 bases, V lost 2 bases, and 8 bases had no gene match. In nucleotides, the CDR3 is TGTGCCAGCAGCCAACACCCTAGCGGGAGCGGAACAGATACGCAGTATTTT. It is translated as CASSQHPSGSGTDTQYF.

In this sample, this clonotype turned up a few times. Little can be read into the size of this beta chain, an off-target read in a library designed for alpha chains. The chain is built from TRBV11-1 and TRBJ2-5, with D maybe TRBD2 (6 bases). The CDR3 is 16 amino acids. From germline, CDR1 is SGHAT and CDR2 FQDESV (reference sequence). V was shortened by 2 bases and J by 1 base, with 14 bases between the two germline ends. CDR3 amino acids: CASSLRAGRRQETQYF. CDR3 DNA: TGTGCCAGCAGCTTAAGGGCGGGACGGCGCCAAGAGACCCAGTACTTC.

As for this clonotype: With the library built for alpha chains, this beta chain is off target and its frequency is not meaningful. The chain couples TRBV7-3 to TRBJ2-2; D may correspond to TRBD1 or TRBD2 (5 bases each). The CDR3 spans 14 residues. Germline assignment: CDR1 SGHTA and CDR2 FQGTGA. V was clipped by 2 bases and J by 7 bases, with 11 bases between them. The CDR3 spells CASSLLLGVGELFF. In DNA, the CDR3 is TGTGCCAGCAGCTTACTACTAGGGGTCGGGGAGCTGTTTTTT.

Points on this clonotype: This beta chain is a stray sequence in a library constructed for alpha chains; its clone size is not meaningful. The rearrangement links TRBV29-1 to TRBJ1-5; D unresolved. CDR3 length: 13 residues. In germline, CDR1 is SQVTM, CDR2 ANQGSEA. V was trimmed by 4 bases and J by 0 bases, leaving 7 bases between them. The CDR3 region has the DNA TGCAGCGTTGCATTGGATAGCAATCAGCCCCAGCATTTT. It encodes CSVALDSNQPQHF.

To note about this clonotype: This beta chain slipped into a library made for alpha chains as a stray read, so its size is not meaningful. The V and J genes are TRBV10-2 and TRBJ2-2; D is perhaps TRBD1 (6 bases). The CDR3 sequence is 16 residues long. V was pared by 1 base and J by 4 bases, with 13 bases between. Germline CDR1 is WSHSY and CDR2 is SAAADI. As DNA, the CDR3 is TGCGCCAGCAGTGAGTTAGGGGGAGAGGGCACCGGGGAGCTGTTTTTT. Amino acid sequence: CASSELGGEGTGELFF.

Comments on this clonotype: The library was designed around alpha chains, so this beta chain is a stray read whose abundance carries little weight. V and J are TRBV19 and TRBJ1-1; 11 bases map to TRBD1. Germline V gene sequence: CDR1 LNHDA, CDR2 SQIVND (reference sequence). V gave up 7 bases and J gave up 6 bases; unmatched junction bases: 7. The CDR3 runs to 14 residues. DNA for the CDR3: TGTGCCAGTACTTTGGGGACAGGGGGATCTGAAGCTTTCTTT. Residues: CASTLGTGGSEAFF. Drawing the rest from reference TRBV19 and TRBJ1-1, the complete variable domain is DGGITQSPKYLFRKEGQNVTLSCEQNLNHDAMYWYRQDPGQGLRLIYYSQIVNDFQKGDIAEGYSVSREKKESFPLTVTSAQKNPTAFYLCASTLGTGGSEAFFGQGTRLTVV.

Note on this clonotype: In a library made to pick up alpha chains, this beta chain is a stray read with a size that means little. The rearrangement links TRBV7-9 to TRBJ2-3; D gene unclear. Germline values: CDR1 SEHNR, CDR2 FQNEAQ (reference sequence). The V end was cut by 1 base, the J end by 8 bases, with 13 bases between. The CDR3 totals 14 residues. The DNA of the CDR3 is TGTGCCAGCAGCTTAGATATTGAGACGCGTACGCAGTATTTT. It yields the protein CASSLDIETRTQYF.

On this clonotype: A library made for alpha chains picked up this beta chain off target, so its size means little. J is TRBJ2-2 and V is TRBV19; D tentatively fits TRBD1 or TRBD2 (7 bases each). The CDR3 consists of 18 residues. The V gene's germline CDR1 is LNHDA and CDR2 SQIVND (reference sequence). The ends were cut back, 3 bases at V and 7 bases at J, with 24 bases in the middle. The CDR3: CASSIGPLTGRVNGELFF. CDR3 DNA sequence: TGTGCCAGTAGTATCGGCCCCTTGACAGGGAGGGTGAACGGGGAGCTGTTTTTT.

Comment on this clonotype: This beta chain slipped into a library made for alpha chains as a stray read, so its size is not meaningful. The J gene is TRBJ2-1, the V gene TRBV28, with TRBD2 as a possible D gene (6 bases). Germline values: CDR1 MDHEN, CDR2 SYDVKM. V lost 5 bases, J lost 4 bases, and 15 bases lay in between. This CDR3 region has 15 residues. The CDR3 DNA is TGTGCCAGCAGTCCCAGACTAGTCGCTTACAATGAGCAGTTCTTC. This translates into CASSPRLVAYNEQFF.

This clonotype came up a few times. This beta chain is an unintended read in a library built for alpha chains; its size means little. This chain links TRBV7-3 with TRBJ2-1; TRBD2 aligns across 11 bases. The CDR3 extends over 16 amino acids. V was clipped by 3 bases and J by 4 bases; unmatched bases: 5. From germline, CDR1 is SGHTA and CDR2 FQGTGA. The CDR3 spells CASSFSGLAAYNEQFF. Here the CDR3 DNA reads TGTGCCAGCAGCTTCTCGGGACTAGCGGCATACAATGAGCAGTTCTTC.

A few counts support this clonotype. This beta chain is an off-target read within a library intended for alpha chains, so its frequency means little. The rearrangement uses TRBV4-2 and TRBJ2-2; perhaps TRBD2 as D (5 bases). There are 17 residues in the CDR3. V was clipped by 5 bases and J by 6 bases, with 22 bases between them. CDR1 is LGHNA, CDR2 YNFKEQ, per germline. The CDR3 DNA reads TGTGCCAGCAGCTACCAACTCGGACTCTTAGGTTCCGGGGAGCTGTTTTTT. It is translated as CASSYQLGLLGSGELFF.

Comment on this clonotype: This beta chain is off target for a library built for alpha chains, so its abundance means little. V gene TRBV27 combines with J gene TRBJ2-3; the D call may be TRBD1 or TRBD2 (5 bases each). The CDR3 is 14 amino acids. Germline V lookup: CDR1 MNHEY, CDR2 SMNVEV (reference sequence). The ends were cut back, 5 bases at V and 4 bases at J, with 13 bases in the middle. The chain's CDR3 is CASSHGRGPDTQYF. The CDR3 DNA reads TGTGCCAGCAGTCACGGACGGGGCCCAGATACGCAGTATTTT.

Concerning this clonotype itself: This beta chain is an unintended read in a library built for alpha chains; its size means little. V usage is TRBV7-2 and J usage is TRBJ2-2; 13 bases match TRBD2. Germline V gene data show CDR1 as SGHTA and CDR2 as FQGNSA. V trimming: 1 base; J trimming: 0 bases; junction bases outside the gene matches: 8. CDR3 length: 20 residues. CDR3 sequence (DNA): TGTGCCAGCAGCTTAGGGCCGGGACTAGCGGGATCCGCGAACACCGGGGAGCTGTTTTTT. Protein sequence: CASSLGPGLAGSANTGELFF.

Concerning this clonotype itself: Since it is a stray read in a library aimed at alpha chains, this beta chain has a size that is not meaningful. V and J are TRBV29-1 and TRBJ2-2; D may be TRBD1 or TRBD2 (5 bases each). CDR1 is SQVTM, CDR2 ANQGSEA, per germline. The CDR3 has 15 residues. V lost 4 bases and J lost 7, with 19 bases in between. The chain's CDR3 is CSVAQSRGQGGELFF. The CDR3 coding sequence is TGCAGCGTTGCACAAAGCCGGGGCCAGGGCGGGGAGCTGTTTTTT.

This clonotype was found once. The library was built for alpha chains, so this beta chain is an off-target read and its size means little. The chain combines TRBV7-9 with TRBJ2-7, with 14 bases that match TRBD2. Germline CDR1 SEHNR, CDR2 FQNEAQ (reference sequence). This CDR3 has 17 amino acids. V was clipped by 5 bases and J by 5 bases; unmatched bases: 11. CDR3 sequence reads: CASSPRLGLAGDDEQYF. CDR3 DNA sequence: TGTGCCAGCAGCCCTAGACTGGGACTAGCGGGAGACGACGAGCAGTACTTC. The entire variable domain, with the rest obtained from reference TRBV7-9 and TRBJ2-7, is as follows: DTGVSQNPRHKITKRGQNVTFRCDPISEHNRLYWYRQTLGQGPEFLTYFQNEAQLEKSRLLSDRFSAERPKGSFSTLEIQRTEQGDSAMYLCASSPRLGLAGDDEQYFGPGTRLTVT.